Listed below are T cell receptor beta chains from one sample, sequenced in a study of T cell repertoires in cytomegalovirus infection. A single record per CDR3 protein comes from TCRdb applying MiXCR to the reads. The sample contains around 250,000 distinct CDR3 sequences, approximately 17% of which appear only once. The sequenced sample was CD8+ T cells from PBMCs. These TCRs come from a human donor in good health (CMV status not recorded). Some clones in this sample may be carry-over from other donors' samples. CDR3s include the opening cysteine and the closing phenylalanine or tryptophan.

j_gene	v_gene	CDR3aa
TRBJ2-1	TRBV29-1	CSVVGLAGAQSSYNEQFF
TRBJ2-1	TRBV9	CASSVTGSNEQFF
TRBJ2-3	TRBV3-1	CASSQVAGGYTSTDTQYF
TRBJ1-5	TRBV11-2	CASSQSRQGPQPQHF
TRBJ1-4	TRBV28	CASSLMTGIDEKLFF
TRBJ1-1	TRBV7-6	CASSLELGRAAEAFF
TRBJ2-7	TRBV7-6	CASSFPTGGDGEQYF
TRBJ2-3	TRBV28	CASSLVVAGTDTLYF
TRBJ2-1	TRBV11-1	CASSLGFDVYEQFF
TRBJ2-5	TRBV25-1	CATKRGVATQYF
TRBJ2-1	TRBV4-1	CASSQPGPNYNEQFF
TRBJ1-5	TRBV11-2	CASSLAGGPANQPQHF
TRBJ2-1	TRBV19	CASSIGGGGSYNEQFF
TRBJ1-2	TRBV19	CASSGGYGYIF
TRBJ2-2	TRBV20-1	CSARVPDRADGELFF
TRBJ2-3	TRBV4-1	CASSQGAPTDTQYF
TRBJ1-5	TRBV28	CASSLGSRGYQPQHF
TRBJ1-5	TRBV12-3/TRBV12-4	CASSPRTVYSNQPQHF
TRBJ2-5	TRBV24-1	CATSDSGHLSETQYF
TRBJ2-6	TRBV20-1	CSARGPGTPHSGANVLTF
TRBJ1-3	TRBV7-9	CASRGANGNTIYF
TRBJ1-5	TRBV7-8	CASSGRVTGQPQHF
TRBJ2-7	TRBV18	CASSPDREIYEQYF
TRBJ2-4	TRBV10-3	CAISAGGLEYF
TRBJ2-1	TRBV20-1	CSASISERTPNEQFF
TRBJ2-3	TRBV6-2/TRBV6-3	CASSYSLATASPDTQYF
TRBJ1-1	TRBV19	CASSAAGEGGTEAFF
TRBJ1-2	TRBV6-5	CASRPRTGSAGYTF
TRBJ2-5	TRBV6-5	CASRGQGNQETQYF
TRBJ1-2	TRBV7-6	CASSFGFDGYTF
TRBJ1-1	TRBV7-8	CASSLGSGGRGAFF
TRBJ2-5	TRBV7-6	CASSLREETQYF
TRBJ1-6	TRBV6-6	CASSLRPGQGYGNHF
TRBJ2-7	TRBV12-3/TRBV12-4	CASRRDRGGEQYF
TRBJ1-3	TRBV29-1	CSVADVGNTIYF
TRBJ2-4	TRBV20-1	CSATTGGDRGIQYF
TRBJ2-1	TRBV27	CASSFPRTGRTYNEQFF
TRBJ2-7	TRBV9	CASSVGRAVDEQYF
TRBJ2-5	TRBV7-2	CASSLEVGTQYF
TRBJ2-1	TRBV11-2	CASSLAFGMVGSYNEQFF